Presented here are 27 T cell receptor beta chains from one specimen sequenced in a study of blood T cells in healthy people across ages. A second PCR of roughly 7 to 11 cycles used a sample-barcoded 5' primer and a J-beta primer mix. Each CDR3 protein is one row after TCRdb ran MiXCR on the 5' RACE reads. Among 1 million to 1.2 million distinct CDR3 sequences listed, under 40% were seen once. Sequencing was done on a sample of blood. The receptors come from a man younger than 30 in good health.

This clonotype was seen just once. The V and J genes are TRBV7-8 and TRBJ1-1; D unresolved. V lost 6 bases and J 1 base, leaving 9 bases between the germline ends. Germline-derived CDR1 and CDR2 are SGHVS and FQNEAQ. This CDR3 is 13 amino acids long. For the CDR3, the DNA is TGTGCCAGCAGTCGGACGAAGAACACTGAAGCTTTCTTT. It specifies CASSRTKNTEAFF.

J is TRBJ1-5 and V is TRBV19; 8 nucleotides match TRBD1. The V gene end was trimmed by 6 bases and the J gene end by 1 base; junction bases not matched to a gene: 2. This CDR3 contains 14 residues. CDR1 LNHDA and CDR2 SQIVND come from the germline V gene (reference sequence). The CDR3 bases are TGTGCCAGTAGGGACAGGGTGAGCAATCAGCCCCAGCATTTT. Amino acid sequence: CASRDRVSNQPQHF.

This clonotype was observed a handful of times. This chain links TRBV20-1 with TRBJ1-5; TRBD1 matches 8 bases. The CDR3 loop spans 14 amino acids. CDR1 is DFQATT and CDR2 is SNEGSKA in the germline V gene (reference sequence). V dropped 6 bases and J dropped 4; count of bases not matched to a gene: 8. Written as DNA, the CDR3 is TGCAGTGCCCAGTGGACAGGGCGAAATCAGCCCCAGCATTTT. Its protein product is CSAQWTGRNQPQHF.

This clonotype was counted a few times. The rearrangement uses TRBV4-3 and TRBJ2-3; 15 bases agree with TRBD2. Germline V gives CDR1 LGHNA, CDR2 YSLEER. V was pared by 0 bases and J by 5 bases, with 12 bases of the junction left unmatched. CDR3 length: 20 residues. This CDR3 is CASSQDPIHRGLAGGDTQYF. For the CDR3, the DNA is TGCGCCAGCAGCCAAGATCCGATTCATAGGGGACTAGCGGGAGGAGATACGCAGTATTTT.

This chain joins TRBV11-1 and TRBJ2-5; D uncertain. Trimming took 1 base from V and 11 from J, leaving 23 bases between them. The CDR3 loop spans 16 amino acids. CDR1 is SGHAT, CDR2 FQDESV, per germline (reference sequence). The CDR3 bases are TGTGCCAGCAGCTTAGTAATCGTCGGCAGCGTGGGTACGCAGTACTTC. Amino acid sequence: CASSLVIVGSVGTQYF.

J is TRBJ2-2 and V is TRBV27; no firm D call. Looked up from germline, CDR1 is MNHEY and CDR2 is SMNVEV (reference sequence). This CDR3 spans 14 amino acids. V gave up 10 bases and J gave up 0 bases, with 12 bases separating them. CDR3: CATSRFTNTGELFF. Written as DNA, the CDR3 is TGTGCCACCAGCAGGTTTACGAACACCGGGGAGCTGTTTTTT.

In its sample, this clonotype was seen a few times. The rearrangement uses TRBV5-5 and TRBJ1-5; a weak D match, TRBD1 (6 bases). The CDR3 has 15 amino acids. The germline gives CDR1 SGHKS, CDR2 YYEKEE (reference sequence). The V and J ends lost 0 bases and 3 bases respectively, with 10 bases between them. CDR3 bases: TGTGCCAGCAGCTTGGTAGGGGGATACAATCAGCCCCAGCATTTT. It yields the protein CASSLVGGYNQPQHF.

The chain has TRBV5-1 and TRBJ2-5; D is uncertain. Between the trimmed V and J ends, which lost 4 bases and 1 base, there was a span of 11 bases. Germline V gene lookup returns CDR1 SGHRS and CDR2 YFSETQ. This CDR3 comprises 14 residues. The CDR3 region has the DNA TGCGCCAGCAGCGGCAGTGTGGGCCAAGAGACCCAGTACTTC. This translates into CASSGSVGQETQYF.

This CDR3 reads CASTGWGGNEQFF. DNA for the CDR3: TGTGCCAGCACTGGGTGGGGCGGGAATGAGCAGTTCTTC. The V gene is TRBV4-2, the J gene TRBJ2-1; TRBD1 or TRBD2 may be the D gene (5 bases each). Trimming shortened V by 7 bases and J by 7 bases, and 14 bases separated the two germline ends. The CDR3 is 13 amino acids. The V gene's germline CDR1 is LGHNA and CDR2 YNFKEQ.

The chain recombines TRBV29-1 with TRBJ1-2, with 8 bases aligning to TRBD1. The CDR3 sequence is 13 residues long. Germline lookup yields CDR1 SQVTM and CDR2 ANQGSEA. Trimming took 4 bases from V and 5 from J; bases not matched to a gene: 6. The chain's CDR3 is CSVVGQGSYGYTF. CDR3 coding DNA: TGCAGCGTTGTCGGACAGGGCTCATATGGCTACACCTTC.

In this sample, this clonotype turned up a few times. The V call is TRBV25-1, the J call TRBJ1-6; 7 bases align to TRBD1. Trimming cost V 3 bases and J 9 bases; bases outside gene matches: 8. This CDR3 is built from 15 residues. Germline CDR1 is MGHDK and CDR2 is SYGVNS. CDR3 DNA: TGTGCCAGCAGTGAGTATCGGACAGGCCCTTCACCCCTCCACTTT. It codes for CASSEYRTGPSPLHF.

CDR3 in DNA: TGCAGTGCTACCCGCACTGAAGCTTTCTTT. Its protein product is CSATRTEAFF. The chain joins TRBV20-1 to TRBJ1-1; D is uncertain. Germline CDR1 and CDR2: DFQATT and SNEGSKA (reference sequence). V was clipped by 4 bases and J by 4 bases, with 4 bases between them. This CDR3 is 10 amino acids long.

This chain uses TRBV7-3 with TRBJ1-1; D is unresolved. Germline CDR1 SGHTA, CDR2 FQGTGA. Trimming shortened V by 5 bases and J by 6 bases, and 13 bases separated the two germline ends. CDR3 size: 13 residues. CDR3 DNA: TGTGCCAGCAGCGTGTACCGGGATTCTGAAGCTTTCTTT. Translating it yields CASSVYRDSEAFF. The full variable domain, its missing parts supplied by reference TRBV7-3 and TRBJ1-1, is GAGVSQTPSNKVTEKGKYVELRCDPISGHTALYWYRQSLGQGPEFLIYFQGTGAADDSGLPNDRFFAVRPEGSVSTLKIQRTERGDSAVYLCASSVYRDSEAFFGQGTRLTVV.

With respect to this clonotype: As the CDR3 is not closed by the conserved phenylalanine or tryptophan, this likely results from a read error. The DNA is omitted, as the CDR3 cannot be located on it reliably, and the CDR3 follows TCRdb's listing. The genes are TRBV29-1 and TRBJ2-5; TRBD1 is taken as the D call from the table, unchecked against the DNA. Germline assignment: CDR1 SQVTM and CDR2 ANQGSEA. The CDR3 spans 14 residues, counting both ends. This CDR3 is CSVEGTGHGYTFGS.

This clonotype appeared a few times. V and J are TRBV12-3 or TRBV12-4 and TRBJ2-2; 9 bases map to TRBD1. The CDR3 runs 15 residues. The ends lost 5 bases at V and 3 bases at J; junction bases unmatched: 4. The CDR3 reads CASSRDRVYTGELFF. CDR3 nucleotide sequence: TGTGCCAGCAGTAGGGACAGGGTGTACACCGGGGAGCTGTTTTTT.

The chain carries TRBV12-3 or TRBV12-4 and TRBJ2-2; the D gene is possibly TRBD2 (6 bases). The length of the CDR3 is 18 residues. The germline V and J ends were trimmed by 2 bases and 1 base, with 17 bases remaining between them. CDR3 amino acids: CASSLLGFVGLNTGELFF. In nucleotides, the CDR3 is TGTGCCAGCAGTTTATTGGGTTTCGTGGGACTGAACACCGGGGAGCTGTTTTTT.

J is TRBJ1-1 and V is TRBV20-1; D is unresolved. CDR3 size: 12 residues. Trimming took 1 base from V and 4 from J, leaving 7 bases between them. Germline V gene data show CDR1 as DFQATT and CDR2 as SNEGSKA (reference sequence). This CDR3 reads CSARAGSTEAFF. In nucleotides, the CDR3 is TGCAGTGCTAGAGCCGGGTCCACTGAAGCTTTCTTT.

CDR3 sequence: CSGSDRGQGTEAFF. The CDR3 bases are TGCAGCGGGTCAGACAGGGGGCAGGGCACTGAAGCTTTCTTT. V usage is TRBV29-1 and J usage is TRBJ1-1; 10 nucleotides line up with TRBD1. V shed 7 bases and J 4 bases; nucleotides not matched to a gene: 9. Germline CDR1 and CDR2: SQVTM and ANQGSEA. The CDR3 has 14 amino acids.

The chain combines TRBV12-3 or TRBV12-4 with TRBJ2-3, with 10 bases fitting TRBD2. The CDR3 totals 15 residues. V was pared by 3 bases and J by 5 bases, with 5 bases of the junction left unmatched. Here the CDR3 DNA reads TGTGCCAGCAGTTTCCCGCTAGCGGGGGAAGATACGCAGTATTTT. Protein sequence: CASSFPLAGEDTQYF.

This clonotype was seen a handful of times. V is TRBV12-3 or TRBV12-4 and J is TRBJ2-4; 8 bases are shared with TRBD1. V was clipped by 5 bases and J by 7 bases; unmatched bases: 7. The CDR3 sequence is 14 residues long. CDR3 DNA sequence: TGTGCCAGCAGTCCCGGACAGGGTCGGAACATTCAGTACTTC. It is translated as CASSPGQGRNIQYF.

The CDR3 nucleotides are TGTGCCAGCAGCTTGGCCTCAGGGGGGCAATTAGATACGCAGTATTTT. Translated: CASSLASGGQLDTQYF. The chain couples TRBV5-4 to TRBJ2-3; a weak D match, TRBD1 (7 bases). CDR1 is SGHNT and CDR2 is YYREEE in the germline V gene (reference sequence). This CDR3 has 16 residues. The V and J ends lost 0 bases and 5 bases respectively, with 16 bases between them.

This sequence joins TRBV7-8 and TRBJ2-3; possible D gene TRBD2, 6 bases. Germline CDR1 is SGHVS and CDR2 is FQNEAQ. The V gene lost 7 bases and the J gene lost 1 base, with 18 bases spanning the gap. This CDR3 is 16 amino acids long. The CDR3 loop is CASIPKGGGGTDTQYF. Here the CDR3 DNA reads TGTGCCAGCATCCCGAAGGGTGGAGGGGGCACAGATACGCAGTATTTT.

There are a few counts of this clonotype. The rearrangement uses TRBV10-3 and TRBJ2-2; TRBD1 is a possible D gene (6 bases). The CDR3 contains 15 residues. CDR1 is ENHRY and CDR2 is SYGVKD in the germline V gene. Deletions cut 3 bases from V and 0 bases from J, with 8 bases between. The CDR3 nucleotides are TGTGCCATCAGTGAACCAGGGGCGAACACCGGGGAGCTGTTTTTT. As protein: CAISEPGANTGELFF.

This clonotype was observed a few times. This chain joins TRBV4-1 and TRBJ2-7; 9 bases fit TRBD2. The V gene's germline CDR1 is MGHRA and CDR2 YSYEKL. V gave up 5 bases and J gave up 10 bases; unmatched junction bases: 12. CDR3 length: 14 amino acids. This CDR3 reads CASSGEFGTSPQYF. In nucleotides, the CDR3 is TGCGCCAGCAGCGGGGAATTCGGGACTAGCCCCCAGTACTTC.

This clonotype was seen a handful of times. The genes are TRBV28 and TRBJ2-1; the D gene is possibly TRBD1 (6 bases). Per the germline V gene, CDR1 is MDHEN and CDR2 is SYDVKM. The CDR3 is made up of 17 amino acids. V was clipped by 4 bases and J by 4 bases, with 20 bases between them. The CDR3 DNA reads TGTGCCAGCAGTTCCCTTAGAACGGACAGTCTTTACAATGAGCAGTTCTTC. It codes for CASSSLRTDSLYNEQFF.

Comment on this clonotype: A much larger clonotype is one base distant, so this may be a read error. The chain joins TRBV29-1 to TRBJ2-3; D is ambiguous. The CDR3 totals 11 residues. Germline V gene sequence: CDR1 SQVTM, CDR2 ANQGSEA. V was shortened by 3 bases and J by 9 bases, with 10 bases between the two germline ends. CDR3 loop: CSVDSWATQYF. CDR3 sequence (DNA): TGCAGCGTTGATTCTTGGGCCACGCAGTATTTT.

This clonotype turned up a few times. J is TRBJ1-5 and V is TRBV20-1; the D gene is possibly TRBD1 (6 bases). The V gene lost 4 bases and the J gene lost 4 bases, with 11 bases spanning the gap. Germline lookup yields CDR1 DFQATT and CDR2 SNEGSKA (reference sequence). This CDR3 has 13 residues. The CDR3 loop reads CSATPGVNQPQHF. DNA for the CDR3: TGCAGTGCTACCCCAGGGGTGAATCAGCCCCAGCATTTT.